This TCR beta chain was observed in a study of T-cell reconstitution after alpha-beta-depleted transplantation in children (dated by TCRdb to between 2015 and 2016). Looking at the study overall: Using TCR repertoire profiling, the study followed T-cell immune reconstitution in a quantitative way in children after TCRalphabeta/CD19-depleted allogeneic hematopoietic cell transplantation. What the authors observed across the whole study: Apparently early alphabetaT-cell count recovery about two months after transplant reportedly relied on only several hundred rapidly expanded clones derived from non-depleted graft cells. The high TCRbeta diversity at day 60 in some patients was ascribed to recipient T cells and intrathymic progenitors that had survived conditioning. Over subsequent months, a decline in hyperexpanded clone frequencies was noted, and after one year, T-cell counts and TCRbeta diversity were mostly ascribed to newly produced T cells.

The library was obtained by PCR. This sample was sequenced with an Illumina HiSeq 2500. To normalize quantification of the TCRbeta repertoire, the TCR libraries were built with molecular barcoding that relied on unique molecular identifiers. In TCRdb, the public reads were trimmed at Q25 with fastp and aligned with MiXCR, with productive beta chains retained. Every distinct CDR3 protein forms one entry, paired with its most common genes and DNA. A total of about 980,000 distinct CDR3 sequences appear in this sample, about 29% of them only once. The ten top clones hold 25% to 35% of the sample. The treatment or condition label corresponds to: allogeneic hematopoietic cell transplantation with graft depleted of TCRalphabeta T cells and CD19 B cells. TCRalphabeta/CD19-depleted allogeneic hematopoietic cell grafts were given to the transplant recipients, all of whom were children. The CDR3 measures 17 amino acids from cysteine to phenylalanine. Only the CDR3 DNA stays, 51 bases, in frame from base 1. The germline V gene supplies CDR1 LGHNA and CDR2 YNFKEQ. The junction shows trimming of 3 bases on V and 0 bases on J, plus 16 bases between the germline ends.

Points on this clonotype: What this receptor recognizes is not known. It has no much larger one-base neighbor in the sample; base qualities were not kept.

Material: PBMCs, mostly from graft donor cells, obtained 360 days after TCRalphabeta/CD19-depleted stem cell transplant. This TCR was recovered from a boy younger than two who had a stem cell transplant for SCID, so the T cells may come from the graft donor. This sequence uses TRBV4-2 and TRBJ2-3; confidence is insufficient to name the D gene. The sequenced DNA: TGTGCCAGCAGCCAGGATTTGGACGGAGCTAGCACAGATACGCAGTATTTT. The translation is CASSQDLDGASTDTQYF.